The 26 T cell receptor beta chains given below trace back to one sample, sequenced in a study of blood T cells in healthy people across ages. A second PCR of 7 to 11 cycles used a sample-barcoded 5' primer and a J-beta primer mix. Each CDR3 protein gets one entry after TCRdb re-called the 5' RACE reads with MiXCR. The data show around 690,000 distinct CDR3 sequences, about 54% seen once. The sequenced sample was blood. The receptors were sampled from a man between 60 and 70 years old in good health.

The chain combines TRBV6-1 with TRBJ2-1; D perhaps matches TRBD2 (6 bases). V gave up 4 bases and J gave up 8 bases, with 18 bases separating them. The CDR3 is 15 residues long. CDR1 and CDR2 from the germline V gene are MNHNS and SASEGT. For the CDR3, the DNA is TGTGCCAGCAGTGTCGGGACTGGCCCCAGAGATGAGCAGTTCTTC. Translation gives CASSVGTGPRDEQFF.

The rearrangement links TRBV27 to TRBJ2-4; possibly TRBD1 for D (6 bases). With the DNA end fitting TRBJ2-7 better, the J assignment may be wrong. This CDR3 is built from 14 residues. Germline CDR1 MNHEY, CDR2 SMNVEV (reference sequence). The CDR3 is CASSLRDTSYEQYF. DNA for the CDR3: TGTGCCAGCAGTCTTCGGGACACTTCCTACGAGCAGTACTTC.

This chain connects TRBV12-3 or TRBV12-4 to TRBJ2-1; a possible D gene is TRBD2 (6 bases). The CDR3 has 15 amino acids. The ends were cut back, 1 base at V and 5 bases at J, with 12 bases in the middle. CDR3 sequence reads: CASSLGGDLNNEQFF. DNA of the CDR3: TGTGCCAGCAGTTTAGGGGGGGACCTAAACAATGAGCAGTTCTTC.

The chain uses TRBV10-3 and TRBJ2-1; maybe TRBD1 (6 bases). Germline V gene data show CDR1 as ENHRY and CDR2 as SYGVKD. V shed 0 bases and J shed 0 bases, with 9 bases lying between them. The length of the CDR3 is 16 residues. For the CDR3, the DNA is TGTGCCATCAGTGAGTCGACAGGAGGCTCCTACAATGAGCAGTTCTTC. This codes for CAISESTGGSYNEQFF.

The V and J genes are TRBV6-5 and TRBJ1-2; D is unclear. Trimming stripped 2 bases from V and 0 bases from J, with 7 bases between. Germline-derived CDR1 and CDR2 are MNHEY and SVGAGI. CDR3 length: 14 residues. Here the CDR3 reads CASSYRDPNYGYTF. CDR3 coding DNA: TGTGCCAGCAGTTACAGGGATCCTAACTATGGCTACACCTTC.

This clonotype was counted a single time. The gene calls are TRBV7-2 and TRBJ2-3; D gene uncertain. V lost 1 base, J lost 4 bases, and 9 bases lay in between. From germline, CDR1 is SGHTA and CDR2 FQGNSA. CDR3 size: 14 residues. CDR3 loop: CASSLDYRPDTQYF. The CDR3, as DNA: TGTGCCAGCAGCTTAGACTACAGACCAGATACGCAGTATTTT. Drawing the rest from reference TRBV7-2 and TRBJ2-3, the complete variable domain is GAGVSQSPSNKVTEKGKDVELRCDPISGHTALYWYRQSLGQGLEFLIYFQGNSAPDKSGLPSDRFSAERTGGSVSTLTIQRTQQEDSAVYLCASSLDYRPDTQYFGPGTRLTVL.

This clonotype was seen a few times. The chain has TRBV29-1 and TRBJ2-3, with TRBD2 as a possible D gene (7 bases). V was pared by 0 bases and J by 0 bases, with 31 bases between. Germline CDR1 reads SQVTM; CDR2 reads ANQGSEA. There are 22 residues in the CDR3. In nucleotides, the CDR3 is TGCAGCGTTGAAGAAAGCCCATACGTCGGGTCTTCGGGGGGCACTAGCACAGATACGCAGTATTTT. This encodes CSVEESPYVGSSGGTSTDTQYF.

The chain carries TRBV3-1 and TRBJ1-2, with D maybe TRBD1 (5 bases). Trimming shortened V by 4 bases and J by 6 bases, and 15 bases separated the two germline ends. Germline CDR1 reads LGHDT; CDR2 reads YNNKEL (reference sequence). This CDR3 spans 14 amino acids. This chain's CDR3 is CASSPGPAGHGYTF. The CDR3, as DNA: TGTGCCAGCAGCCCTGGACCGGCAGGGCATGGCTACACCTTC. The complete variable domain, with remaining parts taken from reference TRBV3-1 and TRBJ1-2, reads DTAVSQTPKYLVTQMGNDKSIKCEQNLGHDTMYWYKQDSKKFLKIMFSYNNKELIINETVPNRFSPKSPDKAHLNLHINSLELGDSAVYFCASSPGPAGHGYTFGSGTRLTVV.

This clonotype was detected a few times. The chain carries TRBV4-2 and TRBJ1-1, with D unresolved. Germline V lookup: CDR1 LGHNA, CDR2 YNFKEQ. Trimming took off 0 bases at V and 5 bases at J, with 10 bases between the two ends. CDR3 length: 14 residues. The CDR3 loop is CASSQDEGTTEAFF. As DNA, the CDR3 is TGTGCCAGCAGCCAAGATGAAGGAACGACTGAAGCTTTCTTT.

This chain links TRBV20-1 with TRBJ1-2; tentative D call: TRBD1 (6 bases). The CDR3 consists of 14 residues. Trimming left V 0 bases short and J 4 bases short, with 12 bases between. Germline V gene lookup returns CDR1 DFQATT and CDR2 SNEGSKA (reference sequence). For the CDR3, the DNA is TGCAGTGCTAGAGACGCCGAAGGGGGCTATGGCTACACCTTC. Translation: CSARDAEGGYGYTF.

The V gene is TRBV28, the J gene TRBJ2-2; D remains ambiguous. CDR3 size: 13 residues. Per the germline V gene, CDR1 is MDHEN and CDR2 is SYDVKM. Trimming stripped 5 bases from V and 5 bases from J, with 9 bases between. The CDR3 nucleotides are TGTGCCAGCAGTCCCAGCTGGACCGGGGAGCTGTTTTTT. This sequence encodes CASSPSWTGELFF.

This clonotype was counted a single time. The chain recombines TRBV18 with TRBJ2-1; either TRBD1 or TRBD2 may supply D (5 bases each). The germline gives CDR1 KGHSH, CDR2 LQKENI. The CDR3 loop spans 16 amino acids. Trimming removed 2 bases at V and 3 bases at J, with 14 bases between. This chain's CDR3 is CASSPFLARGYNEQFF. CDR3 nucleotides: TGTGCCAGCTCACCATTTCTGGCGAGGGGCTACAATGAGCAGTTCTTC.

This clonotype was seen a single time. This chain joins TRBV5-1 and TRBJ2-7; possible D gene TRBD2, 5 bases. Germline V gene data show CDR1 as SGHRS and CDR2 as YFSETQ. V lost 0 bases to trimming and J lost 10 bases, with 20 bases between them. The CDR3 spans 15 residues. The CDR3 here is CASSLDTSAAEIQYF. CDR3 nucleotide sequence: TGCGCCAGCAGCTTGGACACTAGTGCCGCGGAGATCCAGTACTTC. Full variable domain (missing parts from reference TRBV5-1 and TRBJ2-7): KAGVTQTPRYLIKTRGQQVTLSCSPISGHRSVSWYQQTPGQGLQFLFEYFSETQRNKGNFPGRFSGRQFSNSRSEMNVSTLELGDSALYLCASSLDTSAAEIQYFGPGTRLTVT.

This chain joins TRBV21-1 and TRBJ2-5; the table names TRBD2, a call not compared with the DNA. TRBV21-1 is noted as a pseudogene. There are 17 residues in the CDR3. CDR3 nucleotides: TGTGCCAGCAGCAAGCTAGCGGGGGAGTTGGGGGGAGAGACCCAGTACTTC. Its translation: CASSKLAGELGGETQYF.

This clonotype was observed a handful of times. V is TRBV15 and J is TRBJ1-4; the D gene is possibly TRBD1 (6 bases). Germline lookup yields CDR1 LNHNV and CDR2 YYDKDF (reference sequence). Trimming cost V 0 bases and J 7 bases, with 12 bases left between them. The CDR3 has 15 residues. For the CDR3, the DNA is TGTGCCACCAGCAGAGACCGGGGGCTCGGTGAAAAACTGTTTTTT. Translated: CATSRDRGLGEKLFF.

This clonotype was seen just once. The V and J genes are TRBV7-8 and TRBJ2-7; TRBD2 is a possible D gene (6 bases). In germline, CDR1 is SGHVS, CDR2 FQNEAQ. The germline V and J ends were trimmed by 0 bases and 7 bases, with 16 bases remaining between them. The CDR3 is 15 residues long. The CDR3 protein is CASSLARLAYNEQYF. CDR3 coding DNA: TGTGCCAGCAGCTTAGCGAGGCTAGCGTACAATGAGCAGTACTTC. Drawing the rest from reference TRBV7-8 and TRBJ2-7, the complete variable domain is GAGVSQSPRYKVAKRGQDVALRCDPISGHVSLFWYQQALGQGPEFLTYFQNEAQLDKSGLPSDRFFAERPEGSVSTLKIQRTQQEDSAVYLCASSLARLAYNEQYFGPGTRLTVT.

This clonotype was seen repeatedly, ten times or more. V is TRBV3-1 and J is TRBJ2-7; TRBD2 aligns across 13 bases. The CDR3 sequence is 15 residues long. J gave up 2 bases and V 4 bases, and 2 bases lay outside the gene matches. Germline-derived CDR1 and CDR2 are LGHDT and YNNKEL (reference sequence). As DNA, the CDR3 is TGTGCCAGCAGCCGGACTAGCGGGGGAGCCTACGAGCAGTACTTC. It codes for CASSRTSGGAYEQYF.

J is TRBJ2-7 and V is TRBV9; 8 positions match TRBD1. With 4 bases clipped from V and 3 bases from J, the junction kept 6 bases outside the gene matches. This CDR3 region has 14 residues. Germline CDR1 is SGDLS and CDR2 is YYNGEE. The DNA of the CDR3 is TGTGCCAGCAGCACCGGACAGGGCGTCTACGAGCAGTACTTC. Residues: CASSTGQGVYEQYF.

This rearrangement joins TRBV6-6 to TRBJ1-6; TRBD1 matches at 10 bases. CDR1 and CDR2 from the germline V gene are MNHNY and SVGAGI (reference sequence). With V trimmed by 5 bases and J by 10 bases, 8 bases remained unmatched. The CDR3 has 15 amino acids. The CDR3 loop is CASSQQTGGESPLHF. The CDR3 DNA follows: TGTGCCAGCAGTCAACAGACAGGGGGCGAATCACCCCTCCACTTT.

This clonotype turned up a few times. This rearrangement joins TRBV12-3 or TRBV12-4 to TRBJ2-3; 8 bases align to TRBD2. The CDR3 length is 13 residues. Losses at the gene ends were 5 bases for V and 6 bases for J; bases not matched to a gene: 4. The CDR3 sequence: CASSPGLVDTQYF. The DNA for the CDR3 is TGTGCCAGCAGTCCGGGACTAGTGGATACGCAGTATTTT.

On this clonotype itself: At one boundary the junction diverges from the germline segment, which might be a read error. This chain joins TRBV5-1 and TRBJ2-2; TRBD1 is a possible D gene (6 bases). Germline CDR1 SGHRS, CDR2 YFSETQ. The CDR3 sequence is 15 residues long. DNA of the CDR3: TGTGCCAGCAGCTTGGGGGCCTCGAACACCGGGGAGCTGTTTTTT. It specifies CASSLGASNTGELFF.

The chain links TRBV2 to TRBJ1-3; D gene uncertain. The germline V gene has CDR1 SNHLY and CDR2 FYNNEI. V was shortened by 4 bases and J by 9 bases, with 10 bases between the two germline ends. This CDR3 spans 12 amino acids. CDR3 residues: CASSGGVGTIYF. In nucleotides, the CDR3 is TGTGCCAGCAGTGGCGGGGTGGGCACCATATATTTT.

CDR3 region: CASSRDGGPSYNEQYF. As DNA, the CDR3 is TGTGCCAGCAGCAGAGACGGGGGGCCTTCCTACAATGAGCAGTACTTC. V gene TRBV7-6 combines with J gene TRBJ2-5, with a weak D call TRBD2 (7 bases). Trimming removed 5 bases from V and 11 bases from J, with 27 bases in between. Germline lookup yields CDR1 SGHVS and CDR2 FNYEAQ. CDR3 length equals 16 residues.

This chain uses TRBV6-1 with TRBJ2-7, with D unclear. V was cut by 2 bases and J by 3 bases, with 14 bases left in between. This CDR3 has 15 amino acids. CDR1 MNHNS and CDR2 SASEGT come from the germline V gene. In nucleotides, the CDR3 is TGTGCCAGCAGTGAACGGGCAGGCCCGTTCTACGAGCAGTACTTC. Its protein is CASSERAGPFYEQYF.

The table lists this clonotype with a few counts. The chain uses TRBV20-1 and TRBJ2-5, with TRBD1 matching over 9 bases. With 6 bases clipped from V and 3 bases from J, the junction kept 5 bases outside the gene matches. CDR1 is DFQATT, CDR2 SNEGSKA, per germline (reference sequence). The CDR3 sequence is 13 residues long. CDR3 sequence: CSAQTGGKETQYF. In nucleotides, the CDR3 is TGCAGTGCGCAAACAGGGGGCAAAGAGACCCAGTACTTC.

With regard to this clonotype: This could be a read error, since a much larger clone is one nucleotide away. V and J are TRBV3-1 and TRBJ2-5, with D unclear. CDR1 is LGHDT, CDR2 YNNKEL, per germline (reference sequence). V lost 0 bases and J 11 bases, leaving 16 bases between the germline ends. The CDR3 sequence is 14 residues long. CDR3 coding DNA: TGTGCCAGCAGCCAAGATCGGGCTAGTATTGAGCAGTACTTC. It specifies CASSQDRASIEQYF.